Here is one T cell receptor (beta chain) with its context. Its antigen remains unknown. This sample is part of a study of T cells in localized non-small cell lung cancer. Findings of the study overall: The greatest T cell clonality was found in uninvolved adjacent lung (higher than in tumor). Longer overall survival associated with higher blood T cell density; shorter survival with higher adjacent-lung clonality. It remains possible that heterogeneity exists, since only one tumor region was sequenced. Paired adjacent lung recovered a median approximately 57 of the top 100 tumor clones.

V was clipped by 0 bases and J by 4 bases, with 16 bases between them. Germline V CDR1 and CDR2: SEHNR, FQNEAQ (reference sequence). CDR3 length equals 16 residues. Method: immunoSEQ multiplex PCR; TCRdb's copy keeps in-frame clones and lacks some. Of some 51,000 clones in the sample, 80% to 90% are singletons; the top ten hold 5.2%. The chain uses TRBV7-9 and TRBJ2-7, with a possible D match to TRBD2 (6 bases). The origin of this receptor is a woman aged 35-75 years with stage I lung adenocarcinoma. The specimen was peripheral blood, collected before any cancer treatment. The CDR3 spells CASSLASGGVRYEQYF. The CDR3 region has the DNA TGTGCCAGCAGCTTAGCGTCGGGCGGGGTGAGGTACGAGCAGTACTTC.